These T cell receptor beta chains were read from a single sample in a study of Tregs in tolerant kidney transplant recipients. Repertoires were generated with immunoSEQ multiplex PCR, while TCRdb's copy carries only in-frame clones and drops some. This sample has 75,000 to 80,000 clones; roughly 90% occur once, and the top ten carry about 0.36%. The source was Tregs from blood, collected before the transplant. Receptors originate from a human donor who received a combined kidney and bone marrow transplant. Each CDR3 is given with its conserved first and last residue. Each record gives: J gene, D gene, clone size, V gene, CDR3 DNA, CDR3 protein. D genes are given only for firm matches. Only part of the rows carry a size: once, few, many, or a class if the clone is expanded.

TRBJ1-4 NA NA TRBV5-1 TGCGCCAGCAGCGAGGGGCCCCTAGGCCCTAATGAAAAACTGTTTTTT CASSEGPLGPNEKLFF
TRBJ2-7 TRBD2 once TRBV27 TGTGCCAGCAGTTATAGACTAGCGAATCTCTACGAGCAGTACTTC CASSYRLANLYEQYF
TRBJ1-5 TRBD1 NA TRBV28 TGTGCCAGCAGTGGGGGACAGGCGAGGAGCAATCAGCCCCAGCATTTT CASSGGQARSNQPQHF
TRBJ1-5 NA once TRBV19 TGTGCCAGTAGTATCGGACAGAAACAGCCCCAGCATTTT CASSIGQKQPQHF
TRBJ2-1 TRBD2 NA TRBV6-5 TGTGCCAGCAGTTCAGCGGGACGGTCTTGGGGTGAGCAGTTCTTC CASSSAGRSWGEQFF
TRBJ2-2 TRBD2 once TRBV5-5 TGTGCCAGCAGCCCGGGGAGACTAGCGGGGACCGGGGAGCTGTTTTTT CASSPGRLAGTGELFF
TRBJ2-1 TRBD1 NA TRBV10-1 TGCGCCAGCAGCCCGACAGGGGGGATCTACAATGAGCAGTTCTTC CASSPTGGIYNEQFF
TRBJ1-5 NA NA TRBV30 TGTGCCTGGAGTGTCGGGGGCAATCAGCCCCAGCATTTT CAWSVGGNQPQHF
TRBJ1-1 NA NA TRBV5-1 TGCGCCAGCGCCCCCGGGGGCATCAACACTGAAGCTTTCTTT CASAPGGINTEAFF
TRBJ2-7 TRBD1 NA TRBV28 TGTGCCAGCAGTTTCACGGGTTTACAGGGGGCCTACGAGCAGTACTTC CASSFTGLQGAYEQYF
TRBJ2-5 NA NA TRBV11-2 TGTGCCAGCAGCCCAGGGACGGCCCCCGAGACCCAGTACTTC CASSPGTAPETQYF
TRBJ1-1 NA NA TRBV10-1 TGCGCCAGCAGTGGTCGGGGCCCGAACACTGAAGCTTTCTTT CASSGRGPNTEAFF
TRBJ1-1 NA NA TRBV20-1 TGCAGTGCCGACGGGGAGCCTTTCTTT CSADGEPFF
TRBJ2-1 NA once TRBV9 TGTGCCAGCAGCCGCTACAGGAGCTCCTACAATGAGCAGTTCTTC CASSRYRSSYNEQFF
TRBJ2-6 TRBD1 NA TRBV5-1 TGCGCCAGCAGCGATACAGGGGCTGGGGCCAACGTCCTGACTTTC CASSDTGAGANVLTF
TRBJ2-1 TRBD1 NA TRBV18 TGTGCCAGCTCAGGGGACAGGGGAAAAGTTGAGCAGTTCTTC CASSGDRGKVEQFF
TRBJ2-5 NA once TRBV4-1 TGCGCCAGCAGCCAAGGTTTGCGAGAGACCCAGTACTTC CASSQGLRETQYF
TRBJ2-2 NA NA TRBV18 TGTGCCAGCTCACCTCGGGGCTCCACCGGGGAGCTGTTTTTT CASSPRGSTGELFF
TRBJ2-1 NA NA TRBV14 TGTGCCAGCAGCCAAGGGGTAGTAGGGGTTCGCTACAATGAGCAGTTCTTC CASSQGVVGVRYNEQFF
TRBJ1-5 NA NA TRBV18 TGTGCCAGCTCAGAAACAAGCAATCAGCCCCAGCATTTT CASSETSNQPQHF
TRBJ1-1 TRBD1 NA TRBV5-1 TGCGCCAGCAGCTTAGAGGGACAGGGATTGAACACTGAAGCTTTCTTT CASSLEGQGLNTEAFF
TRBJ2-1 TRBD2 NA TRBV9 TGTGCCAGCAGCCCCTCTAGCGGGACCTACAATGAGCAGTTCTTC CASSPSSGTYNEQFF
TRBJ2-2 NA NA TRBV7-8 TGTGCCAGCAGCCCCCGGGGGCCAGACACCGGGGAGCTGTTTTTT CASSPRGPDTGELFF
TRBJ1-1 NA NA TRBV6-5 TGTGCCAGCAGTTACTCGGGGGACGTGGGCACTGAAGCTTTCTTT CASSYSGDVGTEAFF
TRBJ2-3 TRBD1 NA TRBV4-1 TGCGCCAGCAGCCACAGGGGGCCCACAGATACGCAGTATTTT CASSHRGPTDTQYF
TRBJ1-2 TRBD1 NA TRBV6-1 TGTGCCAGCAGTGAATTCTCTACGGGACAGGGGGTGTTTAGATATGGCTACACCTTC CASSEFSTGQGVFRYGYTF
TRBJ2-1 TRBD2 NA TRBV7-8 TGTGCCAGCAGACAAAGGAGGCTAGCGGAAACAAGGAGCTCCTACAATGAGCAGTTCTTC CASRQRRLAETRSSYNEQFF
TRBJ2-2 TRBD2 NA TRBV4-1 TGCGCCAGCAGCCAAGATTGGGGACTAGCGGAAAACACCGGGGAGCTGTTTTTT CASSQDWGLAENTGELFF
TRBJ2-4 NA NA TRBV18 TGTGCCAGCTCACCACAAGGGACGGGACTCGGGGAAAACATTCAGTACTTC CASSPQGTGLGENIQYF
TRBJ2-5 NA few TRBV25-1 TGTGCCAGCAGTGCACTAGCCTTAGAGACCCAGTACTTC CASSALALETQYF
TRBJ2-1 NA NA TRBV10-2 TGCGCCAGCACCCCCCCCGGCAACAATGAGCAGTTCTTC CASTPPGNNEQFF
TRBJ2-7 TRBD1 NA TRBV9 TGTGCCAGCAGCGCCCGGGACAGGGAAGGGAATGAGCAGTACTTC CASSARDREGNEQYF
TRBJ2-1 NA once TRBV28 TGTGCCAGCAGTTTGGCGGGACCCCTGTATGAGCAGTTCTTC CASSLAGPLYEQFF
TRBJ2-1 NA NA TRBV5-4 TGTGCCAGCAGCTTGCCCCGGAATGAGCAGTTCTTC CASSLPRNEQFF
TRBJ2-1 NA NA TRBV25-1 TGTGCCAGCAGTGAAAAACTAAACCGAAACAATGAGCAGTTCTTC CASSEKLNRNNEQFF
TRBJ1-2 NA NA TRBV29-1 TGCAGCGTAGGACAGAGGAGGGACTATGGCTACACCTTC CSVGQRRDYGYTF
TRBJ2-7 TRBD2 NA TRBV6-1 TGTGCCAGCAGTGCCAACGGAAGCGGGAGATCTCCCTACGAGCAGTACTTC CASSANGSGRSPYEQYF
TRBJ2-7 NA NA TRBV2 TGTGCCAGCAGCCGCGATTCAATCTACGAGCAGTACTTC CASSRDSIYEQYF
TRBJ2-7 TRBD1 NA TRBV5-1 TGCGCCAGCAGCACAGGGGTCTACGAGCAGTACTTC CASSTGVYEQYF
TRBJ1-4 NA NA TRBV29-1 TGCAGCGCCGCGGGACCTAATGAAAAACTGTTTTTT CSAAGPNEKLFF
TRBJ1-4 TRBD1 NA TRBV5-4 TGTGCCAGCAGCTTCCAGCAGGGGGATGAAAAACTGTTTTTT CASSFQQGDEKLFF
TRBJ1-5 TRBD1 NA TRBV7-2 TGTGCCAGCAGCCGCGGGACAGGCAATCAGCCCCAGCATTTT CASSRGTGNQPQHF
TRBJ2-7 NA NA TRBV6-5 TGTGCCAGCAGTTACTCGGGCCGCTCCTACGAGCAGTACTTC CASSYSGRSYEQYF
TRBJ2-2 TRBD2 NA TRBV19 TGTGCCAGTAGTACCCGGAGCCTAGCGGGAGGGCGGATCGGGGAGCTGTTTTTT CASSTRSLAGGRIGELFF
TRBJ2-5 TRBD1 NA TRBV6-6 TGTGCCAGCAGTACGGGACAGGTAGAGACCCAGTACTTC CASSTGQVETQYF
TRBJ2-7 NA NA TRBV5-3 TGTGCCAGAGGGGACACCTACGAGCAGTACTTC CARGDTYEQYF
TRBJ1-1 TRBD1 once TRBV11-2 TGTGCCAGCAGCTCTACAGGGGGCATTACTGAAGCTTTCTTT CASSSTGGITEAFF
TRBJ2-3 NA NA TRBV10-1 TGCGCCAGCAGTGAGTCGAAATCGCGATCTACGCAGTATTTT CASSESKSRSTQYF